These 19 T cell receptor beta chains share one sample of origin, sequenced in a study of cytomegalovirus exposure and HLA in healthy donors. 60 Vbeta and 13 Jbeta primers were used in PCR. Assay: immunoSEQ multiplex PCR; the TCRdb copy retains only in-frame clones and omits some. The data contain approximately 93,000 clones, 79% of them singletons. The sample taken for sequencing was PBMCs. The receptors here all came from a male donor in good health and CMV-seropositive.

The chain has TRBV7-9 and TRBJ2-7, with unresolved D. This CDR3 spans 15 amino acids. V shed 5 bases and J shed 1 base, with 15 bases lying between them. Germline values: CDR1 SEHNR, CDR2 FQNEAQ (reference sequence). The DNA of the CDR3 is TGTGCCAGCAGCCACCCAGGCGCAGATTCCTACGAGCAGTACTTC. Translation: CASSHPGADSYEQYF.

The chain employs TRBV2 and TRBJ1-4, with a tentative D call TRBD1 (5 bases). This CDR3 has 15 residues. The V gene's germline CDR1 is SNHLY and CDR2 FYNNEI. The ends were cut back, 1 base at V and 3 bases at J, with 9 bases in the middle. CDR3 sequence reads: CASSEEGLANEKLFF. CDR3 sequence (DNA): TGTGCCAGCAGTGAAGAGGGGTTGGCTAATGAAAAACTGTTTTTT. Together with reference TRBV2 and TRBJ1-4, the CDR3 gives the full variable domain: EPEVTQTPSHQVTQMGQEVILRCVPISNHLYFYWYRQILGQKVEFLVSFYNNEISEKSEIFDDQFSVERPDGSNFTLKIRSTKLEDSAMYFCASSEEGLANEKLFFGSGTQLSVL.

V is TRBV5-1 and J is TRBJ1-5; D may be TRBD1 (5 bases). There are 14 residues in the CDR3. V was shortened by 4 bases and J by 5 bases, with 13 bases between the two germline ends. Germline V gene sequence: CDR1 SGHRS, CDR2 YFSETQ. CDR3 in amino acids: CASSAGHEHQPQHF. For the CDR3, the DNA is TGCGCCAGCAGCGCAGGACACGAGCATCAGCCCCAGCATTTT.

The rearrangement links TRBV2 to TRBJ1-4; the D is unclear. The length of the CDR3 is 12 residues. With 6 bases removed from V and 5 bases from J, the gap between germline ends came to 7 bases. Per the germline V gene, CDR1 is SNHLY and CDR2 is FYNNEI. This CDR3 is CASSMRNEKLFF. The CDR3 DNA sequence: TGTGCCAGCAGCATGAGAAATGAAAAACTGTTTTTT.

Notes on this clone: A read error may account for a junction end that differs from germline. The chain has TRBV7-9 and TRBJ1-1; the D is unclear. CDR1 and CDR2 from the germline V gene are SEHNR and FQNEAQ (reference sequence). The CDR3 totals 15 residues. CDR3 coding DNA: TGTTCCAGCAGCCCCAAAGAGCGTCTGAACACTGAAGCTTTCTTT. Residues: CSSSPKERLNTEAFF.

This clone has a handful of counts. The chain employs TRBV10-2 and TRBJ1-2, with TRBD1 as a possible D gene (5 bases). The CDR3 extends over 13 amino acids. V was clipped by 3 bases and J by 4 bases, with 9 bases between them. The germline CDR1 and CDR2 sequences are WSHSY and SAAADI. Here the CDR3 DNA reads TGCGCCAGCAGTGAACAGGCGCTCTATGGCTACACCTTC. Translated: CASSEQALYGYTF.

The V and J genes are TRBV6-1 and TRBJ1-2; perhaps TRBD1 as D (5 bases). Germline-derived CDR1 and CDR2 are MNHNS and SASEGT. Trimming took off 6 bases at V and 1 base at J, with 9 bases between the two ends. This CDR3 region has 13 residues. CDR3 residues: CASSETDNYGYTF. The CDR3 nucleotides are TGTGCCAGCAGCGAGACAGATAACTATGGCTACACCTTC.

This chain links TRBV6-5 with TRBJ1-5, with D unresolved. CDR1 and CDR2 (germline): MNHEY, SVGAGI. CDR3 size: 14 residues. V lost 2 bases and J 1 base, leaving 6 bases between the germline ends. DNA of the CDR3: TGTGCCAGCAGTTACACGAGGAGCAATCAGCCCCAGCATTTT. It specifies CASSYTRSNQPQHF.

The V call is TRBV6-5, the J call TRBJ1-1; D not resolved. Germline CDR1 and CDR2: MNHEY and SVGAGI. Trimming stripped 4 bases from V and 6 bases from J, with 12 bases between. The CDR3 is 13 amino acids. CDR3 region: CASSFGGIAEAFF. As DNA, the CDR3 is TGTGCCAGCAGTTTCGGTGGTATCGCTGAAGCTTTCTTT.

The chain has TRBV29-1 and TRBJ1-1; D may be TRBD1 (5 bases). CDR3 length: 14 amino acids. Trimming took 6 bases from V and 1 from J, leaving 15 bases between them. Germline lookup yields CDR1 SQVTM and CDR2 ANQGSEA. The CDR3 is CSVKGRGGNTEAFF. The CDR3 DNA follows: TGCAGCGTGAAAGGGCGCGGGGGGAACACTGAAGCTTTCTTT.

This chain joins TRBV25-1 and TRBJ2-7, with 8 bases identical to TRBD1. J was trimmed by 2 bases and V by 2 bases; bases with no gene match: 5. CDR1 is MGHDK and CDR2 is SYGVNS in the germline V gene. The CDR3 contains 15 residues. The CDR3 here is CASSEVLGQAYEQYF. CDR3 nucleotide sequence: TGTGCCAGCAGTGAAGTTTTGGGACAGGCCTACGAGCAGTACTTC.

The V gene is TRBV7-9, the J gene TRBJ2-3; TRBD2 agrees at 8 bases. J was trimmed by 6 bases and V by 3 bases; bases with no gene match: 11. Germline V lookup: CDR1 SEHNR, CDR2 FQNEAQ (reference sequence). The length of the CDR3 is 16 residues. Here the CDR3 reads CASSFRLSGGFDTQYF. DNA for the CDR3: TGTGCCAGCAGCTTCAGACTGAGCGGGGGTTTCGATACGCAGTATTTT.

This rearrangement joins TRBV6-6 to TRBJ1-6, with D perhaps TRBD1 (5 bases). CDR3 size: 15 residues. Trimming cost V 3 bases and J 5 bases, with 11 bases left between them. Germline V gene sequence: CDR1 MNHNY, CDR2 SVGAGI (reference sequence). CDR3 region: CASSYGRTNNSPLHF. CDR3 DNA sequence: TGTGCCAGCAGTTATGGCCGGACAAATAATTCACCCCTCCACTTT.

This rearrangement joins TRBV4-2 to TRBJ2-1; 8 positions match TRBD2. The CDR3 loop spans 17 amino acids. V shed 3 bases and J 0 bases; nucleotides not matched to a gene: 7. Germline-derived CDR1 and CDR2 are LGHNA and YNFKEQ. The CDR3 protein is CASSQWPTSASYNEQFF. The CDR3 DNA reads as TGTGCCAGCAGCCAGTGGCCGACTAGCGCCTCCTACAATGAGCAGTTCTTC.

The chain uses TRBV9 and TRBJ1-2; TRBD1 matches at 9 bases. Germline CDR1 reads SGDLS; CDR2 reads YYNGEE. The CDR3 runs to 14 residues. The J segment lost 6 bases and the V segment lost 3 bases, leaving 6 bases of the junction unmatched. The CDR3 sequence is CASSARDRVDGYTF. CDR3 bases: TGTGCCAGCAGCGCCCGGGACAGGGTGGATGGCTACACCTTC.

The chain links TRBV5-6 to TRBJ1-1; D is undetermined. The CDR3 is 14 amino acids. The ends were cut back, 1 base at V and 2 bases at J, with 9 bases in the middle. Per germline, CDR1 SGHDT and CDR2 YYEEEE. The CDR3 is CASSLQIFNTEAFF. In DNA, the CDR3 is TGTGCCAGCAGCTTGCAGATTTTCAACACTGAAGCTTTCTTT.

This sequence joins TRBV7-6 and TRBJ1-2; TRBD1 aligns across 8 bases. The length of the CDR3 is 13 residues. J gave up 8 bases and V 5 bases, and 7 bases lay outside the gene matches. Germline V gene lookup returns CDR1 SGHVS and CDR2 FNYEAQ. CDR3 protein: CASSPTGAGGYTF. In nucleotides, the CDR3 is TGTGCCAGCAGCCCGACAGGGGCGGGAGGCTACACCTTC.

The V and J genes are TRBV5-4 and TRBJ1-1; D may be TRBD1 (6 bases). CDR3 length: 13 amino acids. Germline V lookup: CDR1 SGHNT, CDR2 YYREEE (reference sequence). V gave up 4 bases and J gave up 1 base, with 8 bases separating them. This CDR3 reads CASSPRGNTEAFF. The CDR3 DNA is TGTGCCAGCAGCCCCAGGGGGAACACTGAAGCTTTCTTT.

With respect to this clone: Distinct nucleotide sequences in the sample also encode this CDR3. The rearrangement uses TRBV30 and TRBJ1-1, with D unresolved. The ends were cut back, 2 bases at V and 4 bases at J, with 8 bases in the middle. The CDR3 extends over 12 amino acids. Per the germline V gene, CDR1 is GTSNPN and CDR2 is SVGIG (reference sequence). The CDR3 here is CAWSRRGTEAFF. In nucleotides, the CDR3 is TGTGCCTGGAGTCGGCGGGGCACTGAAGCTTTCTTT.